These 14 T cell receptor beta chains were sequenced from one sample in a study of T cells in localized non-small cell lung cancer. TCRdb's copy holds only in-frame clones and misses some; the assay was immunoSEQ multiplex PCR. The table has 30,000 to 35,000 clones, 85% to 95% seen once. The sample in question was peripheral blood mononuclear cells, obtained before any cancer treatment. The receptors originated from a female donor older than 55 with stage II lung adenocarcinoma.

The V gene is TRBV27, the J gene TRBJ2-4, with D possibly TRBD2 on 5 matching bases. Deletions cut 4 bases from V and 0 bases from J, with 7 bases between. The germline CDR1 and CDR2 sequences are MNHEY and SMNVEV (reference sequence). The CDR3 length is 14 residues. DNA of the CDR3: TGTGCCAGCAGTTCTGAGGGAGCCAAAAACATTCAGTACTTC. This codes for CASSSEGAKNIQYF.

The genes are TRBV7-6 and TRBJ1-1; D is unresolved. Germline CDR1 is SGHVS and CDR2 is FNYEAQ. Trimming removed 1 base at V and 2 bases at J, with 5 bases between. The CDR3 length is 13 residues. CDR3: CASSLEQNTEAFF. Here the CDR3 DNA reads TGTGCCAGCAGCTTAGAACAAAACACTGAAGCTTTCTTT.

V gene TRBV5-4 combines with J gene TRBJ2-7; D remains ambiguous. Germline CDR1 and CDR2: SGHNT and YYREEE (reference sequence). CDR3 length: 15 residues. Trimming left V 0 bases short and J 3 bases short, with 13 bases between. CDR3 sequence reads: CASSLGSVLSYEQYF. CDR3 bases: TGTGCCAGCAGCTTGGGGTCGGTTTTGAGCTACGAGCAGTACTTC.

This clone was seen a single time. This chain connects TRBV7-9 to TRBJ2-7; 8 nucleotides align to TRBD1. The V gene's germline CDR1 is SEHNR and CDR2 FQNEAQ (reference sequence). V was clipped by 6 bases and J by 2 bases; unmatched bases: 12. This CDR3 has 16 amino acids. The CDR3 protein is CASSDGTGEITYEQYF. CDR3 coding DNA: TGTGCCAGCAGTGACGGGACAGGCGAGATCACCTACGAGCAGTACTTC.

The chain uses TRBV9 and TRBJ1-3; tentatively, D is TRBD1 (6 bases). Germline V lookup: CDR1 SGDLS, CDR2 YYNGEE. The CDR3 spans 15 residues. V lost 1 base, J lost 2 bases, and 10 bases lay in between. The CDR3 region is CASSVTGTPGNTIYF. As DNA, the CDR3 is TGTGCCAGCAGCGTAACCGGGACACCTGGAAACACCATATATTTT.

The table lists this clone with a count of one. The J gene is TRBJ1-6, the V gene TRBV7-2; 8 positions match TRBD1. Germline V CDR1 and CDR2: SGHTA, FQGNSA. The CDR3 contains 14 residues. The V and J ends lost 8 bases and 9 bases, in that order; junction bases with no gene match: 9. The CDR3 DNA is TGTGCCAGCGCCCAGAAGGACAGGGTTTCACCCCTCCACTTT. Protein product: CASAQKDRVSPLHF. Supplemented by reference TRBV7-2 and TRBJ1-6, the full variable domain reads GAGVSQSPSNKVTEKGKDVELRCDPISGHTALYWYRQSLGQGLEFLIYFQGNSAPDKSGLPSDRFSAERTGGSVSTLTIQRTQQEDSAVYLCASAQKDRVSPLHFGNGTRLTVT.

This clone was detected a few times. This chain uses TRBV5-1 with TRBJ1-6; D possibly corresponds to TRBD1 (6 bases). CDR3 length: 16 residues. The germline V and J ends were trimmed by 4 bases and 5 bases, with 16 bases remaining between them. The germline V gene encodes CDR1 SGHRS and CDR2 YFSETQ. DNA for the CDR3: TGCGCCAGCAGCGGGGGCGCCGGGACGGATAATTCACCCCTCCACTTT. Its protein is CASSGGAGTDNSPLHF.

The chain combines TRBV5-1 with TRBJ1-1; D is possibly TRBD1 (5 bases). The CDR3 totals 14 residues. The germline V gene encodes CDR1 SGHRS and CDR2 YFSETQ. V was trimmed by 0 bases and J by 5 bases, leaving 11 bases between them. The CDR3 here is CASSLDTGDTEAFF. In nucleotides, the CDR3 is TGCGCCAGCAGCTTGGATACAGGAGATACTGAAGCTTTCTTT. Filled out from reference TRBV5-1 and TRBJ1-1, the complete variable domain reads KAGVTQTPRYLIKTRGQQVTLSCSPISGHRSVSWYQQTPGQGLQFLFEYFSETQRNKGNFPGRFSGRQFSNSRSEMNVSTLELGDSALYLCASSLDTGDTEAFFGQGTRLTVV.

The J gene is TRBJ1-1, the V gene TRBV18; no firm D call. The V gene's germline CDR1 is KGHSH and CDR2 LQKENI. The V gene lost 2 bases and the J gene lost 3 bases, with 7 bases spanning the gap. The CDR3 has 13 residues. DNA for the CDR3: TGTGCCAGCTCACCAGAACAGTACACTGAAGCTTTCTTT. It encodes CASSPEQYTEAFF.

The chain carries TRBV27 and TRBJ2-2, with D perhaps TRBD1 (6 bases). The CDR3 is 11 amino acids. Trimming left V 10 bases short and J 9 bases short, with 12 bases between. In germline, CDR1 is MNHEY, CDR2 SMNVEV (reference sequence). Here the CDR3 reads CATLQGRELFF. DNA of the CDR3: TGTGCCACCTTACAGGGACGGGAGCTGTTTTTT.

This clone was detected only once. V gene TRBV28 combines with J gene TRBJ2-7, with 7 bases lining up with TRBD2. From germline, CDR1 is MDHEN and CDR2 SYDVKM. V dropped 5 bases and J dropped 1; count of bases not matched to a gene: 8. This CDR3 comprises 15 residues. The CDR3 bases are TGTGCCAGCAGTCCCGAGGGCGGGGGTTCCTACGAGCAGTACTTC. Its protein is CASSPEGGGSYEQYF.

This clone was found once. The chain employs TRBV6-5 and TRBJ2-3; 10 bases fit TRBD1. This CDR3 is 15 amino acids long. Germline V gene data show CDR1 as MNHEY and CDR2 as SVGAGI. J lost 4 bases, V lost 5 bases, and 6 bases had no gene match. The CDR3 bases are TGTGCCAGCAGTAGACAGGGGGCTATCGCAGATACGCAGTATTTT. Translating gives CASSRQGAIADTQYF.

This clone has only a few counts. The chain combines TRBV6-5 with TRBJ2-5; TRBD1 or TRBD2 may be the D gene (5 bases each). Germline V lookup: CDR1 MNHEY, CDR2 SVGAGI. The CDR3 has 13 amino acids. Trimming took 9 bases from V and 1 from J, leaving 12 bases between them. CDR3 region: CASSRGSQETQYF. The DNA for the CDR3 is TGTGCCAGTAGCCGGGGCAGCCAAGAGACCCAGTACTTC.

The CDR3 protein is CSAFGRGGSTGELFF. The CDR3 region has the DNA TGCAGCGCCTTTGGACGGGGAGGTAGCACCGGGGAGCTGTTTTTT. The V and J genes are TRBV29-1 and TRBJ2-2; D might be TRBD2 (6 bases). V was pared by 7 bases and J by 4 bases, with 19 bases between. CDR1 SQVTM and CDR2 ANQGSEA come from the germline V gene. The CDR3 totals 15 residues.